This T cell receptor (beta chain) was identified during a study of blood T cell repertoires in COVID-19. The overall study: Specimens from acute and convalescent COVID-19 originated in the United States, Italy and Spain. PBMCs, B-cell-depleted T cells, or T cells provided the cDNA or gDNA that made up the material.

Authors' analysis steps: From reference gene primer amplification, estimates of nucleated cell counts were derived. Here immunoSEQ multiplex PCR was the method, and the copy in TCRdb shows in-frame clones only, minus some. That table gives V, J and clone size, and the DNA gave D and trimming. The sample gives roughly 95,000 clones, around nine tenths of which show up once; 3.9% is in the top ten. The CDR3 contains 19 residues. Trimming cost V 0 bases and J 1 base; bases outside gene matches: 12. CDR1 SGHRS and CDR2 YFSETQ come from the germline V gene. The chain has TRBV5-1 and TRBJ2-5, with 10 nucleotides matching TRBD2. The sample was peripheral blood. The source is a woman between 50 and 59 years old in a cohort sampled during active COVID-19. CDR3 in amino acids: CASSLEGFELAGFQETQYF. The DNA of the CDR3 is TGCGCCAGCAGCTTGGAAGGGTTTGAACTAGCGGGATTCCAAGAGACCCAGTACTTC.